The rows below give T cell receptor beta chains drawn from one sample of a study of identical twins. TCRdb itself ran the 5' RACE reads through MiXCR, one entry per CDR3 protein. Here the sample spans 500,000 to 700,000 distinct CDR3 sequences, about 7.1% being singletons. The sample also formed part of further work on yellow fever vaccine responses in identical twins.

Input material: PBMCs. The receptor set was obtained from a woman aged 18-29 years in good health. Each CDR3 is given without its conserved first and last residue. Each record gives: V gene, CDR3 protein.

>TRBV6-1
ASRRQGDQPQH
>TRBV10-1
ASSDTSAGWYEQY
>TRBV10-3
AINQGEVSPLH
>TRBV28
ASSFSGGRNEQF
>TRBV9
ASSAGQGALETQY
>TRBV11-2
ASSRGQLLSRGDTYNEQF
>TRBV12-3/TRBV12-4
ASSLSTATNEKLF
>TRBV4-1
ASSQKSLTALAARTNEQF
>TRBV29-1
SAETGPFQETQY
>TRBV27
ASSFGRGTSRETQY
>TRBV7-9
ASSPGLAGVYNEQF
>TRBV6-1
ASRLGVRDHNQPQH
>TRBV7-9
ASSPDRAVISPLH
>TRBV7-9
ASRLVAGGPEF
>TRBV5-5
ASSPSPGASTEAF
>TRBV3-1
ASSQVRTGTGEQY
>TRBV7-6
ASSQPLDEQY
>TRBV6-1
ASRNSLGGGYT
>TRBV29-1
SVVGTNYNEQF
>TRBV28
ASSSWESIQY
>TRBV28
ASRSRDGYNEQF
>TRBV5-1
ASSPGTPAYNEQF
>TRBV6-5
ASSYSPVGVGNQPQH
>TRBV28
ASRPLFAGTHNEQF
>TRBV24-1
ATSSRGNYGYT
>TRBV11-2
ASSSWLAGESSYNEQF
>TRBV10-3
AIRGTGGVAYNEQF
>TRBV12-3/TRBV12-4
ASSEGTGVSNQPQH
>TRBV15
ATSTRVGPSGEQF
>TRBV2
ASTSGTYNEQF
>TRBV12-3/TRBV12-4
ASSSAGAPNTEAF
>TRBV6-2/TRBV6-3
ASSYWGSGQPQH
>TRBV11-2
ASSPPGKGANVLT
>TRBV27
ASSLIPGGRPEQY
>TRBV4-2
ASSRQTGAVTNEKLF
>TRBV28
ASRGQGGYYGYT
>TRBV5-1
ASSLGQGDPYGYT